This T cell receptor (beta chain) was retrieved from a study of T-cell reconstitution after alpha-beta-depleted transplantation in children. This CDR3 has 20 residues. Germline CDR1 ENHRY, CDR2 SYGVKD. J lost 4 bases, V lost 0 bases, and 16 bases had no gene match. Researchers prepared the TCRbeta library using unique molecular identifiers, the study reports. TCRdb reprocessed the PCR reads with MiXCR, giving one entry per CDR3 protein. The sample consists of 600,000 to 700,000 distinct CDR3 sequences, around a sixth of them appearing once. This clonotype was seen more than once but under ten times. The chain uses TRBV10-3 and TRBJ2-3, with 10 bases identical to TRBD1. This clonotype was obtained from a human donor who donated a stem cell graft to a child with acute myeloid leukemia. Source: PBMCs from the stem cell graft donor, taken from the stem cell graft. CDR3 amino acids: CAISESRRRPGTGDPDTQYF. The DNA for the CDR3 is TGTGCCATCAGTGAGTCAAGGCGCCGGCCCGGGACAGGGGATCCAGATACGCAGTATTTT.